One and the same sample provided the 16 T cell receptor beta chains below, sequenced in a study of T cell clonality in common variable immunodeficiency. What these receptors recognize is not known. The protocol was immunoSEQ multiplex PCR, while the TCRdb copy is restricted to in-frame clones and leaves out a portion. The sample includes almost 20,000 clones, none of them occurring once. Broader study findings: Reportedly, TCR beta sequences from common variable immunodeficiency showed fewer deletions and N-nucleotide insertions.

The sample comprised peripheral blood mononuclear cells. All receptors come from a human donor with common variable immunodeficiency.

This clone was counted many times. The read comes to an end 3 residues before the CDR3 does, leaving the germline J gene to fill in the end. The chain has TRBV7-8 and TRBJ1-5, with a possible D match to TRBD1 (5 bases). The CDR3 spans 16 residues. Trimming cost V 3 bases and J 1 base, with 13 bases left between them. Germline V lookup: CDR1 SGHVS, CDR2 FQNEAQ. The DNA read from the CDR3 is TGTGCCAGCAGCTTGGTGGGGGGAGTAAGCAATCAGCCC. Translation: CASSLVGGVSNQP. The CDR3 as a whole reads CASSLVGGVSNQPQHF.

This clone has a count of ten or more. The read ends 3 residues before the CDR3 terminus; that terminus is restored from the germline J gene. V gene TRBV20-1 combines with J gene TRBJ2-7; D might be TRBD1 (6 bases). Germline V CDR1 and CDR2: DFQATT, SNEGSKA (reference sequence). V was shortened by 5 bases and J by 6 bases, with 17 bases between the two germline ends. This CDR3 is 13 amino acids long. Partial CDR3 DNA: TGCAGTGCTGGACAGAATCTCTTTTCCGAG. Amino acids: CSAGQNLFSE. The entire CDR3 reads CSAGQNLFSEQYF.

At least ten counts were recorded for this clone. Sequencing ends 3 residues short of the CDR3 end; the germline J gene provides the rest. The rearrangement joins TRBV2 to TRBJ2-1; 15 bases align to TRBD2. Germline V lookup: CDR1 SNHLY, CDR2 FYNNEI. The trim removed 6 bases at V and 7 bases at J, leaving 7 bases unmatched. The CDR3 has 16 residues. The covered CDR3 bases are TGTGCCAGCAGCGAATGGACTAGCGGGAGGGGGAATGAG. Amino acid sequence: CASSEWTSGRGNE. The CDR3 in its entirety is CASSEWTSGRGNEQFF.

This clone was counted ten times or more. The missing CDR3 end, 3 residues past where the read stops, is filled in from the germline J gene. The genes are TRBV12-3 or TRBV12-4 and TRBJ1-5; TRBD1 aligns across 7 bases. The CDR3 extends over 10 amino acids. CDR3 DNA, as far as it was read: TGTGCCAGCGGACAGGATCCC. Protein product: CASGQDP. Given in full, the CDR3 is CASGQDPQHF.

This clone was counted ten times or more. With the read ending 3 residues before the CDR3 end, the germline J gene is used to fill in that end. V usage is TRBV2 and J usage is TRBJ2-7; perhaps TRBD1 as D (5 bases). Trimming removed 2 bases at V and 2 bases at J, with 10 bases between. Germline V gene sequence: CDR1 SNHLY, CDR2 FYNNEI. This CDR3 region has 14 residues. The sequenced CDR3 bases are TGTGCCAGCAGTGAAAGGCAGGGCGCCTACGAG. It translates to CASSERQGAYE. In full, the CDR3 is CASSERQGAYEQYF. The full variable domain, with the rest looked up from reference TRBV2 and TRBJ2-7, is EPEVTQTPSHQVTQMGQEVILRCVPISNHLYFYWYRQILGQKVEFLVSFYNNEISEKSEIFDDQFSVERPDGSNFTLKIRSTKLEDSAMYFCASSERQGAYEQYFGPGTRLTVT.

There are many counts of this clone. Read coverage stops 3 residues before the CDR3 terminus; the germline J gene supplies the remainder. The chain is built from TRBV5-4 and TRBJ2-7; 9 bases fit TRBD2. V gave up 1 base and J gave up 2 bases; unmatched junction bases: 7. Germline V lookup: CDR1 SGHNT, CDR2 YYREEE (reference sequence). The CDR3 has 16 amino acids. Incomplete CDR3 DNA: TGTGCCAGCAGCTTGAAAATGGCGGGAGGGCCCTACGAG. Translated, it gives CASSLKMAGGPYE. The CDR3 reads in full as CASSLKMAGGPYEQYF.

This clone came up many times. The CDR3 goes on 3 residues after the read ends, and that part is filled in from the germline J gene. J is TRBJ2-5 and V is TRBV18, with 13 bases identical to TRBD2. Per the germline V gene, CDR1 is KGHSH and CDR2 is LQKENI. Trimming removed 4 bases from V and 5 bases from J; junction bases left unmatched: 7. CDR3 length equals 16 residues. The CDR3 bases that were read are TGTGCCAGCTCACTTCGACTAGCGGGAGGCCAGGAGACC. This translates into CASSLRLAGGQET. The entire CDR3 is CASSLRLAGGQETQYF.

This clone was counted at least ten times. The read comes to an end 3 residues before the CDR3 does, leaving the germline J gene to fill in the end. The V and J genes are TRBV29-1 and TRBJ2-6; maybe TRBD1 (6 bases). The CDR3 spans 14 residues. Between the trimmed V and J ends, which lost 4 bases and 2 bases, there was a span of 9 bases. Per the germline V gene, CDR1 is SQVTM and CDR2 is ANQGSEA. The CDR3 sequence is CSVGSGAGANVLTF. Incomplete CDR3 DNA: TGCAGCGTTGGTTCAGGGGCTGGGGCCAACGTC. Full variable domain (missing parts from reference TRBV29-1 and TRBJ2-6): SAVISQKPSRDICQRGTSLTIQCQVDSQVTMMFWYRQQPGQSLTLIATANQGSEATYESGFVIDKFPISRPNLTFSTLTVSNMSPEDSSIYLCSVGSGAGANVLTFGAGSRLTVL.

The sample holds many counts of this clone. The DNA ends 3 residues before the CDR3 does, and the rest of the CDR3 is filled in from the germline J gene. The chain couples TRBV2 to TRBJ2-1; the match to TRBD2 covers 8 bases. V was pared by 8 bases and J by 2 bases, with 17 bases of the junction left unmatched. CDR1 SNHLY and CDR2 FYNNEI come from the germline V gene. The CDR3 loop spans 18 amino acids. This chain's CDR3 is CASLRGGLGGRTYNEQFF. Partial CDR3 DNA: TGTGCCAGCCTAAGGGGGGGACTAGGTGGTAGAACCTACAATGAG. The full variable domain, rest sourced from reference TRBV2 and TRBJ2-1, is EPEVTQTPSHQVTQMGQEVILRCVPISNHLYFYWYRQILGQKVEFLVSFYNNEISEKSEIFDDQFSVERPDGSNFTLKIRSTKLEDSAMYFCASLRGGLGGRTYNEQFFGPGTRLTVL.

This clone came up many times. Read coverage stops 3 residues before the CDR3 terminus; the germline J gene supplies the remainder. The chain is built from TRBV7-2 and TRBJ2-3; weak D call: TRBD1 (5 bases). The CDR3 is 14 amino acids. The germline gives CDR1 SGHTA, CDR2 FQGNSA. The ends were cut back, 3 bases at V and 3 bases at J, with 10 bases in the middle. Partial CDR3 DNA: TGTGCCAGCAGCTTTGGGCAGGGAACAGATACG. It specifies CASSFGQGTDT. The whole CDR3 reads CASSFGQGTDTQYF.

This clone was found many times. Coverage ceases 3 residues before the CDR3 finishes, and the germline J gene fills in the end. The chain couples TRBV6-1 to TRBJ1-1, with D hard to call. V shed 2 bases and J shed 4 bases, with 14 bases lying between them. Germline CDR1 reads MNHNS; CDR2 reads SASEGT. CDR3 length: 15 residues. This chain's CDR3 is CASSETMRAITEAFF. Incomplete CDR3 DNA: TGTGCCAGCAGTGAAACTATGCGCGCCATCACTGAA.

This clone was detected ten times or more. The read is 3 residues too short to cover the CDR3 end, so that end is filled in from the germline J gene. The rearrangement links TRBV7-2 to TRBJ1-1; D gene uncertain. Per germline, CDR1 SGHTA and CDR2 FQGNSA. The germline V and J ends were trimmed by 3 bases and 3 bases, with 11 bases remaining between them. The length of the CDR3 is 14 residues. Incomplete CDR3 DNA: TGTGCCAGCAGCTTGGTAGAATCTTACACTGAA. Its protein is CASSLVESYTE. The CDR3, in full, reads CASSLVESYTEAFF.

There are many counts of this clone. The CDR3 is cut off 3 residues early in the read; its end comes from the germline J gene. The chain joins TRBV18 to TRBJ2-5; D gene uncertain. V lost 3 bases, J lost 5 bases, and 7 bases lay in between. Germline V lookup: CDR1 KGHSH, CDR2 LQKENI. The CDR3 runs to 12 residues. CDR3 sequence: CASSPSGETQYF. Incomplete CDR3 DNA: TGTGCCAGCTCACCCTCCGGGGAGACC.

As regards this clone: The junction and the germline gene differ at one end; a read error may be behind it. The read stops 3 residues short of the end of the CDR3; the missing end is completed from the germline J gene. This chain links TRBV7-9 with TRBJ2-2, with D perhaps matching TRBD1 (5 bases). The CDR3 extends over 15 amino acids. The V gene's germline CDR1 is SEHNR and CDR2 FQNEAQ (reference sequence). CDR3 in amino acids: CASSLIRTDTEELFF. The CDR3 bases that were read are TGTGCCAGCAGCTTAATTCGGACGGACACCGAGGAG.

The table lists this clone with many counts. The read stops 3 residues short of the end of the CDR3; the missing end is completed from the germline J gene. The chain couples TRBV19 to TRBJ2-7; 7 positions match TRBD2. The CDR3 spans 14 residues. CDR1 and CDR2 (germline): LNHDA, SQIVND (reference sequence). Trimming removed 5 bases from V and 6 bases from J; junction bases left unmatched: 10. Incomplete CDR3 DNA: TGTGCCAGTAGTGACTCGCGGGAGTACGGCGAG. Translating gives CASSDSREYGE. The complete CDR3 reads CASSDSREYGEQYF.

In this sample, this clone is medium-sized (0.01 to 0.1%). The read terminates 3 residues ahead of where the CDR3 ends, so the germline J gene completes it. This chain links TRBV29-1 with TRBJ1-1; maybe TRBD1 (6 bases). The CDR3 length is 13 residues. Per germline, CDR1 SQVTM and CDR2 ANQGSEA. Trimming took off 8 bases at V and 2 bases at J, with 15 bases between the two ends. The CDR3 sequence is CSLKTGANTEAFF. The sequenced part of the CDR3 DNA is TGCAGCCTTAAGACAGGCGCCAACACTGAA.